These 24 T cell receptor beta chains were sequenced from one sample in a study of radiotherapy plus CTLA-4 blockade in lung cancer. Sequencing used immunoSEQ multiplex PCR; TCRdb keeps in-frame clones, though not all of them. The data show tens of thousands of clones, approximately 67% seen once. The source material was peripheral blood, sampled from a patient treated with radiotherapy plus ipilimumab. Receptor source: a human donor with non-small cell lung cancer whose response to radiotherapy plus ipilimumab could not be evaluated.

The chain uses TRBV19 and TRBJ1-1; 8 nucleotides match TRBD1. The CDR3 contains 14 residues. Germline V lookup: CDR1 LNHDA, CDR2 SQIVND (reference sequence). The V segment lost 5 bases and the J segment 4 bases; nucleotides outside the gene matches: 6. CDR3 sequence reads: CASSSYRGSTEAFF. CDR3 in DNA: TGTGCCAGTAGTTCCTACAGGGGGAGCACTGAAGCTTTCTTT.

In its sample, this clone was seen a few times. The chain carries TRBV5-1 and TRBJ1-3; the D is unclear. CDR3 length: 15 amino acids. Germline-derived CDR1 and CDR2 are SGHRS and YFSETQ. V lost 0 bases and J 4 bases, leaving 11 bases between the germline ends. The CDR3 DNA is TGCGCCAGCAGCTTGGTCCGGGGAAGGGGAAACACCATATATTTT. Protein sequence: CASSLVRGRGNTIYF.

The genes are TRBV7-8 and TRBJ2-3; 10 nucleotides align to TRBD2. V lost 4 bases to trimming and J lost 1 base; unmatched junction nucleotides: 2. The CDR3 is made up of 15 amino acids. Germline CDR1 SGHVS, CDR2 FQNEAQ. This CDR3 reads CASSWLAGGTDTQYF. DNA for the CDR3: TGTGCCAGCAGCTGGCTAGCGGGGGGCACAGATACGCAGTATTTT. The full variable domain, with the rest looked up from reference TRBV7-8 and TRBJ2-3, is GAGVSQSPRYKVAKRGQDVALRCDPISGHVSLFWYQQALGQGPEFLTYFQNEAQLDKSGLPSDRFFAERPEGSVSTLKIQRTQQEDSAVYLCASSWLAGGTDTQYFGPGTRLTVL.

The chain combines TRBV4-2 with TRBJ1-2, with D maybe TRBD1 (6 bases). V gave up 0 bases and J gave up 3 bases, with 11 bases separating them. Germline V gene sequence: CDR1 LGHNA, CDR2 YNFKEQ. This CDR3 contains 15 residues. The CDR3 nucleotides are TGTGCCAGCAGCCAAGATAGGTGGACAGACTATGGCTACACCTTC. The encoded protein is CASSQDRWTDYGYTF.

The chain combines TRBV5-1 with TRBJ1-3; tentatively, D is TRBD1 (5 bases). Germline-derived CDR1 and CDR2 are SGHRS and YFSETQ. CDR3 length equals 15 residues. V shed 0 bases and J shed 6 bases, with 13 bases lying between them. The CDR3 DNA reads as TGCGCCAGCAGCTTGGATACGACAGTTCAAAACACCATATATTTT. Protein: CASSLDTTVQNTIYF.

The chain recombines TRBV4-2 with TRBJ2-2; 11 positions agree with TRBD2. V was pared by 3 bases and J by 1 base, with 4 bases of the junction left unmatched. The CDR3 contains 17 residues. Germline CDR1 is LGHNA and CDR2 is YNFKEQ. CDR3 coding DNA: TGTGCCAGCAGCCAGGTTACTAGCGGGAGGAACACCGGGGAGCTGTTTTTT. This encodes CASSQVTSGRNTGELFF.

J is TRBJ2-5 and V is TRBV2; 11 bases map to TRBD1. The DNA end lines up better with TRBJ2-7; the J call may be wrong. The germline V gene has CDR1 SNHLY and CDR2 FYNNEI. The CDR3 sequence is 15 residues long. The CDR3 loop is CASYPGQGVSYEQYF. The DNA for the CDR3 is TGTGCCAGTTATCCGGGACAGGGGGTCTCCTACGAGCAGTACTTC.

The chain joins TRBV10-1 to TRBJ2-3, with 8 bases fitting TRBD2. This CDR3 has 17 amino acids. CDR1 and CDR2 (germline): WNHNN, SYGVQD (reference sequence). With 0 bases clipped from V and 2 bases from J, the junction kept 7 bases outside the gene matches. The CDR3 DNA sequence: TGCGCCAGCAGTGAGTCGACGTTTAGCGGGGTCACAGATACGCAGTATTTT. This gives the protein CASSESTFSGVTDTQYF.

This chain links TRBV9 with TRBJ2-3, with D hard to call. There are 16 residues in the CDR3. Germline CDR1 is SGDLS and CDR2 is YYNGEE. V lost 7 bases and J lost 1, with 19 bases in between. The CDR3 nucleotides read TGTGCCAGCGCCCCGTTCGTCCTTGGAGGCACAGATACGCAGTATTTT. Protein sequence: CASAPFVLGGTDTQYF.

In this sample, this clone turned up once. The chain employs TRBV9 and TRBJ1-3; TRBD1 matches 7 bases. V shed 3 bases, J shed 4 bases, and the junction held 4 bases outside the gene matches. The germline V gene has CDR1 SGDLS and CDR2 YYNGEE. This CDR3 is 14 amino acids long. The CDR3: CASSEQGTGNTIYF. CDR3 bases: TGTGCCAGCAGCGAACAGGGGACAGGAAACACCATATATTTT.

This clone was seen a handful of times. The gene calls are TRBV9 and TRBJ2-7; a possible D gene is TRBD1 (6 bases). Germline V gene data show CDR1 as SGDLS and CDR2 as YYNGEE. The CDR3 runs to 13 residues. V lost 4 bases and J lost 2, with 10 bases in between. CDR3 sequence (DNA): TGTGCCAGCAGCTTAGGACAGCCCTACGAGCAGTACTTC. Translating gives CASSLGQPYEQYF.

This chain links TRBV19 with TRBJ2-2; 8 nucleotides match TRBD1. The CDR3 length is 17 residues. V lost 5 bases to trimming and J lost 1 base; unmatched junction nucleotides: 9. CDR1 LNHDA and CDR2 SQIVND come from the germline V gene (reference sequence). This CDR3 is CASSAYLDRGNTGELFF. For the CDR3, the DNA is TGTGCCAGTAGTGCCTACCTCGACAGGGGGAACACCGGGGAGCTGTTTTTT.

The chain combines TRBV6-5 with TRBJ2-2; 9 positions agree with TRBD1. The germline CDR1 and CDR2 sequences are MNHEY and SVGAGI. The CDR3 is made up of 16 amino acids. Trimming cost V 0 bases and J 5 bases; bases outside gene matches: 4. The CDR3 coding sequence is TGTGCCAGCAGTTACTCTTCGACAGGGGGGACCGGGGAGCTGTTTTTT. This sequence encodes CASSYSSTGGTGELFF.

This chain connects TRBV28 to TRBJ1-2; 12 positions match TRBD1. The V gene's germline CDR1 is MDHEN and CDR2 SYDVKM. The CDR3 sequence is 17 residues long. The J segment lost 3 bases and the V segment lost 5 bases, leaving 10 bases of the junction unmatched. CDR3 sequence (DNA): TGTGCCAGCAGTCCCCCGGGGACAGGGGGCGCGTACTATGGCTACACCTTC. Its translation: CASSPPGTGGAYYGYTF.

The rearrangement joins TRBV4-1 to TRBJ2-3, with no clear D. This CDR3 region has 13 residues. Germline V gene data show CDR1 as MGHRA and CDR2 as YSYEKL. Deletions cut 0 bases from V and 4 bases from J, with 5 bases between. CDR3 residues: CASSQETADTQYF. The CDR3 DNA reads as TGCGCCAGCAGCCAAGAAACAGCAGATACGCAGTATTTT.

A word on this clone: The same CDR3 can be traced to other DNA sequences in this sample. This sequence joins TRBV19 and TRBJ1-6, with TRBD1 identical over 7 bases. The CDR3 runs to 14 residues. Germline-derived CDR1 and CDR2 are LNHDA and SQIVND (reference sequence). With V trimmed by 3 bases and J by 8 bases, 4 bases remained unmatched. As DNA, the CDR3 is TGTGCCAGTAGTATTGACAGGGCGGATTCACCCCTCCACTTT. It is translated as CASSIDRADSPLHF.

This rearrangement joins TRBV6-1 to TRBJ2-1; 14 bases fit TRBD2. The CDR3 has 15 residues. Trimming took 7 bases from V and 10 from J; bases not matched to a gene: 9. In germline, CDR1 is MNHNS, CDR2 SASEGT. Here the CDR3 DNA reads TGTGCCAGCACTGCGGGACTAGCGGGAGACGGCGAGCAGTTCTTC. Its translation is CASTAGLAGDGEQFF.

The gene calls are TRBV6-5 and TRBJ1-1; unclear D gene. Trimming shortened V by 2 bases and J by 4 bases, and 8 bases separated the two germline ends. The CDR3 has 13 residues. Germline V gene sequence: CDR1 MNHEY, CDR2 SVGAGI. Here the CDR3 DNA reads TGTGCCAGCAGTTACAGGGAGACCACTGAAGCTTTCTTT. Encoded protein: CASSYRETTEAFF.

The chain has TRBV6-1 and TRBJ2-7, with D maybe TRBD1 (7 bases). Germline values: CDR1 MNHNS, CDR2 SASEGT. CDR3 length equals 17 residues. V lost 0 bases, J lost 5 bases, and 20 bases lay in between. For the CDR3, the DNA is TGTGCCAGCAGTGAAGCGCTGACAGGGAGGTGGTTCCACGAGCAGTACTTC. Protein sequence: CASSEALTGRWFHEQYF.

The chain has TRBV7-7 and TRBJ2-1; 14 nucleotides line up with TRBD2. Germline trimming cut 5 bases from V and 10 bases from J; bases unmatched to any gene: 7. There are 15 residues in the CDR3. Germline V lookup: CDR1 SSHAT, CDR2 FNYEAQ (reference sequence). The CDR3 DNA is TGTGCCAGCAGCGCGACTAGCGGGAGGGCCCCGGAGCAGTTCTTC. Amino acids: CASSATSGRAPEQFF. The full variable domain, with the rest looked up from reference TRBV7-7 and TRBJ2-1, is GAGVSQSPRYKVTKRGQDVTLRCDPISSHATLYWYQQALGQGPEFLTYFNYEAQPDKSGLPSDRFSAERPEGSISTLTIQRTEQRDSAMYRCASSATSGRAPEQFFGPGTRLTVL.

This clone came up a few times. The rearrangement joins TRBV7-2 to TRBJ1-5, with D possibly being TRBD1 (5 bases). The CDR3 sequence is 18 residues long. With 0 bases removed from V and 1 base from J, the gap between germline ends came to 16 bases. Germline V lookup: CDR1 SGHTA, CDR2 FQGNSA. The CDR3 loop reads CASSLAPGGTGSNQPQHF. Written as DNA, the CDR3 is TGTGCCAGCAGCTTAGCCCCGGGGGGGACCGGGAGCAATCAGCCCCAGCATTTT.

The chain carries TRBV30 and TRBJ1-5; 7 bases are shared with TRBD1. Germline V CDR1 and CDR2: GTSNPN, SVGIG (reference sequence). The CDR3 is made up of 14 amino acids. Losses at the gene ends were 0 bases for V and 1 base for J; bases not matched to a gene: 0. CDR3 protein: CAWSVGQSNQPQHF. The CDR3 DNA follows: TGTGCCTGGAGTGTGGGACAGAGCAATCAGCCCCAGCATTTT.

The chain links TRBV19 to TRBJ2-7; possibly TRBD1 for D (5 bases). The V and J ends lost 5 bases and 2 bases respectively, with 19 bases between them. CDR3 length: 16 amino acids. Germline V CDR1 and CDR2: LNHDA, SQIVND (reference sequence). The CDR3 here is CASSFVGLSGTYEQYF. The CDR3 DNA follows: TGTGCCAGTAGTTTCGTCGGATTGTCAGGGACCTACGAGCAGTACTTC.

This clone was observed a few times. J is TRBJ1-2 and V is TRBV7-3; D gene ambiguous. The CDR3 runs 14 residues. Trimming took 5 bases from V and 8 from J, leaving 18 bases between them. Germline CDR1 is SGHTA and CDR2 is FQGTGA. The CDR3 DNA follows: TGTGCCAGCAGCCCTTCGTTAACGCCCAGGGGCTACACCTTC. This encodes CASSPSLTPRGYTF.